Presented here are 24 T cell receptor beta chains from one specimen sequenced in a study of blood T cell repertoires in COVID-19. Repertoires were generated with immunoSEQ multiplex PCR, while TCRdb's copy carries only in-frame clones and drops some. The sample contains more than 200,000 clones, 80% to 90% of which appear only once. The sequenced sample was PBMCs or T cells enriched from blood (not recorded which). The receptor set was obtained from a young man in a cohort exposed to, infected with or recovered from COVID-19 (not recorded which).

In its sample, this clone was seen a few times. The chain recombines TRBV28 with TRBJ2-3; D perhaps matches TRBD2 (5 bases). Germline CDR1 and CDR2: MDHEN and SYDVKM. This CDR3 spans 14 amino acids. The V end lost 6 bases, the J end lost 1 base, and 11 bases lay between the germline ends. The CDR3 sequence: CASSFLSGTDTQYF. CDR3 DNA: TGTGCCAGCAGCTTCCTTAGCGGCACAGATACGCAGTATTTT. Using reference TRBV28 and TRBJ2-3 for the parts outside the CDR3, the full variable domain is DVKVTQSSRYLVKRTGEKVFLECVQDMDHENMFWYRQDPGLGLRLIYFSYDVKMKEKGDIPEGYSVSREKKERFSLILESASTNQTSMYLCASSFLSGTDTQYFGPGTRLTVL.

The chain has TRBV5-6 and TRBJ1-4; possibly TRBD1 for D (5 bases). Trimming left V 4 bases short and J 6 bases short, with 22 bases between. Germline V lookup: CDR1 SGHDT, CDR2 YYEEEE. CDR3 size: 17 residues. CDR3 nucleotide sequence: TGTGCCAGCAGCCTCAGGCGAGTAGGGGCGTGGGATGAAAAACTGTTTTTT. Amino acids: CASSLRRVGAWDEKLFF.

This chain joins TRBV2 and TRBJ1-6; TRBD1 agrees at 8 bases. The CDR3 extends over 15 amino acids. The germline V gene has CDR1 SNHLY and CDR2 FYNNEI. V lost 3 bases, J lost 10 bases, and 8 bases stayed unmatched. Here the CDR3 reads CASSEQGAGGSPLHF. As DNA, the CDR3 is TGTGCCAGCAGTGAGCAGGGGGCTGGTGGATCACCCCTCCACTTT.

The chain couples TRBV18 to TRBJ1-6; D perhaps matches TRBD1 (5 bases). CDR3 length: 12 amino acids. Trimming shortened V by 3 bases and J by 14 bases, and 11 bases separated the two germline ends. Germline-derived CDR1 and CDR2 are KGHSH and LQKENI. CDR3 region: CASSPESGALHF. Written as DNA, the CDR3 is TGTGCCAGCTCACCCGAATCGGGGGCCCTCCACTTT.

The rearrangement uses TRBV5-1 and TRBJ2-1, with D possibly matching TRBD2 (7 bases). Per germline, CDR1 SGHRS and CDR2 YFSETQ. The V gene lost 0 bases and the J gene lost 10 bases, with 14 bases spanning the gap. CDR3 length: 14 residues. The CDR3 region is CASSLGQGGGEQFF. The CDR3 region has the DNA TGCGCCAGCAGCTTGGGGCAGGGCGGGGGCGAGCAGTTCTTC.

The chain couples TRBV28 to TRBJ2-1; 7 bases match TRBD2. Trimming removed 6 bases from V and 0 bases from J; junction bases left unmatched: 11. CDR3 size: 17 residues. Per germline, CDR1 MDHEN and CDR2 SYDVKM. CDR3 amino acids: CASRTLTSASSYNEQFF. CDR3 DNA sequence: TGTGCCAGCAGGACCCTAACTAGCGCGAGCTCCTACAATGAGCAGTTCTTC.

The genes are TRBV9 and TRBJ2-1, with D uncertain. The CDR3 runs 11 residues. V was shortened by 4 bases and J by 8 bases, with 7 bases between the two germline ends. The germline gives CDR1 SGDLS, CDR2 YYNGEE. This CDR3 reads CASSLSDEQFF. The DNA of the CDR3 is TGTGCCAGCAGCCTGTCCGATGAGCAGTTCTTC.

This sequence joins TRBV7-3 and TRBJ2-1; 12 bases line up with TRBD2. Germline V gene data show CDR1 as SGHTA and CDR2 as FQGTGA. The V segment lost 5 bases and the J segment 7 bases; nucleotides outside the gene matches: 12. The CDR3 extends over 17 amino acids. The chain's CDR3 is CASSTHPSGRAQNEQFF. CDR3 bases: TGTGCCAGCAGCACCCATCCTAGCGGGAGGGCCCAAAATGAGCAGTTCTTC.

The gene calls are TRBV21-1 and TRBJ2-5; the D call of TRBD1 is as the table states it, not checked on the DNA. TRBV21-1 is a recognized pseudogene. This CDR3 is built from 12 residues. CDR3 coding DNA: TGTGCCAGCAGCAAAAGGGGGGAGACCCAGTACTTC. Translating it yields CASSKRGETQYF.

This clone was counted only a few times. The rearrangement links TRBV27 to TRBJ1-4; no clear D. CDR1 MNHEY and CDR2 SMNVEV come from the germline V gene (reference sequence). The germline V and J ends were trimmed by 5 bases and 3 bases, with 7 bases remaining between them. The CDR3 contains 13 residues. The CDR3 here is CASSPESNEKLFF. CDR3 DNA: TGTGCCAGCAGTCCCGAGTCTAATGAAAAACTGTTTTTT. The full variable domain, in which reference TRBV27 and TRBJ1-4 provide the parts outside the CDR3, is EAQVTQNPRYLITVTGKKLTVTCSQNMNHEYMSWYRQDPGLGLRQIYYSMNVEVTDKGDVPEGYKVSRKEKRNFPLILESPSPNQTSLYFCASSPESNEKLFFGSGTQLSVL.

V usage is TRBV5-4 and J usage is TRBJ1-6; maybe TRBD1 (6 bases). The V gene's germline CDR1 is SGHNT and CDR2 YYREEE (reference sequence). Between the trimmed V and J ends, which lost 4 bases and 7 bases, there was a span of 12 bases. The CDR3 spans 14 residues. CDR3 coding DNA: TGTGCCAGCAGCCCCAGGGGCGGGAATTCACCCCTCCACTTT. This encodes CASSPRGGNSPLHF.

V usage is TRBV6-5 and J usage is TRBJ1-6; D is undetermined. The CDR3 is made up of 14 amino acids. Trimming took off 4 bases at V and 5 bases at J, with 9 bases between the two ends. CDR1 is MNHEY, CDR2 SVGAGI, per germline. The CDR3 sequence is CASSSSAHNSPLHF. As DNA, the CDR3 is TGTGCCAGCAGTTCCTCGGCACATAATTCACCCCTCCACTTT.

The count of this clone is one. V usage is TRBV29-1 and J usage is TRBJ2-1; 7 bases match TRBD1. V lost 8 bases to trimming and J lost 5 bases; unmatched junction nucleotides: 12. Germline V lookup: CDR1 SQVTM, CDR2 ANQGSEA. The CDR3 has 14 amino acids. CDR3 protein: CSSTSRDSHNEQFF. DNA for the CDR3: TGCAGCTCAACGAGCCGGGACAGTCACAATGAGCAGTTCTTC.

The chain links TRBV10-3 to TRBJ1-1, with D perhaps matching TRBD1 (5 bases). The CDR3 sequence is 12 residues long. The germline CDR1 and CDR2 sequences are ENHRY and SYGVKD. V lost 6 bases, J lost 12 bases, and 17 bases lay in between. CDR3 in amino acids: CAISEGQGRSFF. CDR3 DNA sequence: TGTGCCATCAGCGAGGGGCAGGGTCGTTCTTTCTTT.

CDR3 residues: CASSSRLAVPPYEQYF. The CDR3 nucleotides are TGTGCCAGCAGCTCACGACTAGCGGTCCCTCCCTACGAGCAGTACTTC. J is TRBJ2-7 and V is TRBV7-2, with 9 bases fitting TRBD2. The CDR3 runs to 16 residues. Trimming cost V 4 bases and J 2 bases; bases outside gene matches: 9. Germline CDR1 and CDR2: SGHTA and FQGNSA.

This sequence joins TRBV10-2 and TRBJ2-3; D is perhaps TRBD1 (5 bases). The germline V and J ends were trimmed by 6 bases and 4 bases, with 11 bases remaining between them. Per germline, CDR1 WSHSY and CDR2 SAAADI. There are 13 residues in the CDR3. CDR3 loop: CASSQGRADTQYF. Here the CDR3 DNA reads TGCGCCAGCAGCCAGGGTCGTGCAGATACGCAGTATTTT.

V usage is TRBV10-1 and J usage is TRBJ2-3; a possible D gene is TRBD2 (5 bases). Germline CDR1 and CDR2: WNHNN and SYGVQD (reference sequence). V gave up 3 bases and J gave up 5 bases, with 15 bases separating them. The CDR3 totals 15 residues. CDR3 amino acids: CASSDGGGSQDTQYF. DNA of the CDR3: TGCGCCAGCAGTGATGGAGGCGGATCCCAAGATACGCAGTATTTT.

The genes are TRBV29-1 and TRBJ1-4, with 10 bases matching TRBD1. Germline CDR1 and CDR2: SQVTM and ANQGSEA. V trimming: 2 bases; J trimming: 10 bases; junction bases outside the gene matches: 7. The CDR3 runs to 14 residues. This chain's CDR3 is CSVELGQGSRKLFF. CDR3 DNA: TGCAGCGTTGAATTGGGACAGGGGAGTCGAAAACTGTTTTTT.

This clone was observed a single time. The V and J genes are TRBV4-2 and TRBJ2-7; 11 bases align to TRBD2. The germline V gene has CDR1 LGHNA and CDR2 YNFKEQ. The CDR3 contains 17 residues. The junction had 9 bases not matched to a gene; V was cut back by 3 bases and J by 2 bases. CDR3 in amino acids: CASSQIAGTSGTYEQYF. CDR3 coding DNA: TGTGCCAGCAGCCAGATAGCCGGGACTAGCGGAACCTACGAGCAGTACTTC.

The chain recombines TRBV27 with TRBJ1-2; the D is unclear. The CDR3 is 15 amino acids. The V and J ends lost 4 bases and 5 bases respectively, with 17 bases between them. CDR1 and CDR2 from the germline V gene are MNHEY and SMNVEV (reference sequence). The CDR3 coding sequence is TGTGCCAGCAGTTATAAAAACCCCTCGAGGTATGGCTACACCTTC. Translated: CASSYKNPSRYGYTF.

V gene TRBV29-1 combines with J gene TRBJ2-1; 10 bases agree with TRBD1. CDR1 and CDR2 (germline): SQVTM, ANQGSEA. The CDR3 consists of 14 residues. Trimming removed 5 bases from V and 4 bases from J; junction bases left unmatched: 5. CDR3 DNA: TGCAGCGTTCCCCGGACAGGGGGATACAATGAGCAGTTCTTC. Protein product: CSVPRTGGYNEQFF.

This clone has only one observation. The CDR3 reads CASSYREETQYF. CDR3 DNA: TGTGCCAGCAGCTACAGGGAAGAGACCCAGTACTTC. V is TRBV7-9 and J is TRBJ2-5, with D perhaps matching TRBD1 (6 bases). This CDR3 is built from 12 residues. The V end lost 4 bases, the J end lost 3 bases, and 6 bases lay between the germline ends. Per the germline V gene, CDR1 is SEHNR and CDR2 is FQNEAQ (reference sequence).

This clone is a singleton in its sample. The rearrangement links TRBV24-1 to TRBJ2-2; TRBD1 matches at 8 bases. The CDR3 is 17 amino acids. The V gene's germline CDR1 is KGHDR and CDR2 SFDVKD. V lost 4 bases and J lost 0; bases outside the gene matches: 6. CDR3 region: CATSDVRDRTNTGELFF. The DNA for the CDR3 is TGTGCCACCAGTGACGTCCGGGACAGGACGAACACCGGGGAGCTGTTTTTT.

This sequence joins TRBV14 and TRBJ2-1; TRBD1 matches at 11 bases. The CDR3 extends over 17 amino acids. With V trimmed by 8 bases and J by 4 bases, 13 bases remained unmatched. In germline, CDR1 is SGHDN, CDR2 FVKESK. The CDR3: CASASGTGGFWYNEQFF. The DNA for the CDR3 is TGTGCCAGCGCCTCCGGGACAGGGGGTTTCTGGTACAATGAGCAGTTCTTC.